These 22 T cell receptor beta chains share one sample of origin, sequenced in a study of T cells after yellow fever vaccination (dated by TCRdb to the late 2010s). The treatment or condition label, as the study defines it: live attenuated yellow fever vaccine strain. The protocol used for the library was 5' RACE. Data came from an Illumina HiSeq 2500. The public sequencing data were trimmed at Q25 with fastp and processed into clonotypes with MiXCR by TCRdb, which kept only in-frame beta chains. Entries are consolidated by CDR3 protein sequence, retaining the most common genes and DNA. The sample table holds a few hundred thousand distinct CDR3 sequences, of which around a sixth were seen once. The top ten clones comprise about 18% of the sample. This specimen consisted of PBMCs, obtained around 5 days after the first yellow fever vaccination. The receptors derive from a man aged 18 to 35 who received the YFV17D yellow fever vaccine.

This clonotype was seen more than once but under ten times. The J gene is TRBJ1-6, the V gene TRBV20-1; 10 bases align to TRBD1. J gave up 6 bases and V 1 base, and 6 bases lay outside the gene matches. The CDR3 runs to 16 residues. Germline CDR1 and CDR2: DFQATT and SNEGSKA (reference sequence). The CDR3 loop reads CSARAGGQGFNSPLHF. As DNA, the CDR3 is TGCAGTGCTAGAGCCGGGGGACAGGGGTTTAATTCACCCCTCCACTTT.

This clonotype came up a few times. The chain joins TRBV7-9 to TRBJ1-2; D unresolved. Per germline, CDR1 SEHNR and CDR2 FQNEAQ (reference sequence). The CDR3 runs to 15 residues. V was cut by 6 bases and J by 7 bases, with 21 bases left in between. CDR3 protein: CASRQAFRDPRGYTF. CDR3 nucleotide sequence: TGTGCCAGCAGGCAAGCGTTCCGGGATCCCCGTGGCTACACCTTC.

The rearrangement links TRBV7-2 to TRBJ2-3; no reliable D call. CDR3 length equals 13 residues. Trimming took 3 bases from V and 4 from J, leaving 8 bases between them. Per the germline V gene, CDR1 is SGHTA and CDR2 is FQGNSA. CDR3 loop: CASSFQDPDTQYF. In DNA, the CDR3 is TGTGCCAGCAGCTTTCAAGACCCAGATACGCAGTATTTT.

This clonotype was recorded a few times. This CDR3 is CATSAGNQETQYF. In DNA, the CDR3 is TGTGCCACCAGTGCAGGGAACCAAGAGACCCAGTACTTC. V is TRBV24-1 and J is TRBJ2-5; tentatively, D is TRBD1 (5 bases). The CDR3 sequence is 13 residues long. V lost 5 bases, J lost 0 bases, and 6 bases lay in between. CDR1 is KGHDR, CDR2 SFDVKD, per germline.

This clonotype was recorded a few times. The chain has TRBV25-1 and TRBJ2-3; 10 bases agree with TRBD2. The CDR3 covers 15 residues. V was pared by 6 bases and J by 4 bases, with 7 bases of the junction left unmatched. Germline V lookup: CDR1 MGHDK, CDR2 SYGVNS. The chain's CDR3 is CASRNSGGPSDTQYF. CDR3 DNA: TGTGCCAGCAGGAATAGCGGGGGGCCCTCAGATACGCAGTATTTT. The entire variable domain, with the rest obtained from reference TRBV25-1 and TRBJ2-3, is as follows: EADIYQTPRYLVIGTGKKITLECSQTMGHDKMYWYQQDPGMELHLIHYSYGVNSTEKGDLSSESTVSRIRTEHFPLTLESARPSHTSQYLCASRNSGGPSDTQYFGPGTRLTVL.

V is TRBV12-3 or TRBV12-4 and J is TRBJ1-1, with 12 bases fitting TRBD1. With 7 bases clipped from V and 8 bases from J, the junction kept 11 bases outside the gene matches. The CDR3 covers 15 residues. CDR3 protein: CASIAGDRGPVEAFF. As DNA, the CDR3 is TGTGCCAGCATTGCCGGGGACAGGGGGCCCGTGGAAGCTTTCTTT.

The V call is TRBV7-2, the J call TRBJ2-5; D not certain. Trimming took 4 bases from V and 5 from J, leaving 17 bases between them. Per the germline V gene, CDR1 is SGHTA and CDR2 is FQGNSA. The length of the CDR3 is 15 residues. The CDR3 protein is CASSSHTSPRETQYF. As DNA, the CDR3 is TGTGCCAGCAGCTCCCACACCTCCCCCCGGGAGACCCAGTACTTC.

The chain couples TRBV6-2 or TRBV6-3 to TRBJ2-1; maybe TRBD2 (7 bases). Trimming pared 6 bases from V and 6 bases from J, leaving 24 bases between. The V gene's germline CDR1 is MNHEY and CDR2 SVGEGT. The CDR3 extends over 17 amino acids. DNA of the CDR3: TGTGCCAGCAGCCCAAGTCTGGTGGGGGGGCCCCTCAATGAGCAGTTCTTC. This sequence encodes CASSPSLVGGPLNEQFF.

This clonotype showed up just a few times. This rearrangement joins TRBV6-5 to TRBJ1-6, with no clear D. CDR3 length equals 15 residues. Trimming removed 8 bases from V and 11 bases from J, with 22 bases in between. CDR1 MNHEY and CDR2 SVGAGI come from the germline V gene. The CDR3 DNA reads TGTGCCAGCGGCACTAAGGCCTCGCTGGATCCACCCCTCCACTTT. It specifies CASGTKASLDPPLHF.

This clonotype was seen a handful of times. The V gene is TRBV7-2, the J gene TRBJ2-7; D is unclear. The CDR3 loop spans 11 amino acids. V dropped 6 bases and J dropped 6 bases, with 9 bases sitting between them. The germline gives CDR1 SGHTA, CDR2 FQGNSA. The CDR3 bases are TGTGCCAGCAGTGCCGGAAGCGAGCAGTACTTC. Its protein product is CASSAGSEQYF.

The CDR3 is CASSPLPSVDEQFF. The CDR3 DNA follows: TGTGCCAGCAGCCCGCTTCCTAGCGTTGATGAGCAGTTCTTC. J is TRBJ2-1 and V is TRBV7-2, with D perhaps matching TRBD2 (6 bases). This CDR3 has 14 residues. Between the trimmed V and J ends, which lost 5 bases and 8 bases, there was a span of 16 bases. Looked up from germline, CDR1 is SGHTA and CDR2 is FQGNSA.

This clonotype has more than one count but fewer than ten. The chain carries TRBV9 and TRBJ2-3, with a possible D match to TRBD2 (6 bases). Germline V CDR1 and CDR2: SGDLS, YYNGEE. V was clipped by 0 bases and J by 6 bases, with 14 bases between them. The length of the CDR3 is 15 residues. The CDR3 region is CASSVASGRADTQYF. CDR3 sequence (DNA): TGTGCCAGCAGCGTAGCAAGCGGGCGGGCTGATACGCAGTATTTT.

In its sample, this clonotype was seen a few times. V and J are TRBV6-1 and TRBJ1-5, with TRBD1 identical over 10 bases. The CDR3 is 15 residues long. J gave up 6 bases and V 5 bases, and 7 bases lay outside the gene matches. CDR1 is MNHNS and CDR2 is SASEGT in the germline V gene. The CDR3, as DNA: TGTGCCAGCAGTCAGACAGGGGGCGGGAGTCAGCCCCAGCATTTT. It is translated as CASSQTGGGSQPQHF.

V usage is TRBV6-1 and J usage is TRBJ2-3, with D perhaps being TRBD1 or TRBD2 (6 bases each). V was pared by 2 bases and J by 15 bases, with 21 bases between. The CDR3 length is 14 residues. Germline V gives CDR1 MNHNS, CDR2 SASEGT. The CDR3 loop reads CASSEQGISGGDYF. In DNA form, the CDR3 reads TGTGCCAGCAGTGAACAGGGGATCTCGGGCGGGGACTATTTT.

Only a few counts were recorded for this clonotype. V usage is TRBV10-3 and J usage is TRBJ2-5; 9 bases are a match to TRBD1. Looked up from germline, CDR1 is ENHRY and CDR2 is SYGVKD. With 2 bases clipped from V and 3 bases from J, the junction kept 7 bases outside the gene matches. This CDR3 is 16 amino acids long. The CDR3 region is CAISEPTGGKKETQYF. Here the CDR3 DNA reads TGTGCCATCAGTGAGCCGACAGGGGGGAAGAAAGAGACCCAGTACTTC.

This chain connects TRBV4-2 to TRBJ1-2; D not certain. The ends were cut back, 2 bases at V and 2 bases at J, with 9 bases in the middle. The CDR3 loop spans 14 amino acids. CDR1 and CDR2 (germline): LGHNA, YNFKEQ. The CDR3 sequence is CASSQRLGNYGYTF. The CDR3 coding sequence is TGTGCCAGCAGCCAAAGGCTCGGGAACTATGGCTACACCTTC.

The chain joins TRBV20-1 to TRBJ1-1; possibly TRBD1 for D (5 bases). Per the germline V gene, CDR1 is DFQATT and CDR2 is SNEGSKA (reference sequence). Trimming took off 5 bases at V and 11 bases at J, with 24 bases between the two ends. The CDR3 extends over 14 amino acids. Here the CDR3 DNA reads TGCAGTGCTCCTAGGGGCACACCCGGGGGACCGGCTTTCTTT. Translating gives CSAPRGTPGGPAFF.

The chain employs TRBV20-1 and TRBJ1-5; possibly TRBD1 for D (5 bases). The CDR3 is made up of 13 amino acids. The V end was cut by 5 bases, the J end by 4 bases, with 12 bases between. In germline, CDR1 is DFQATT, CDR2 SNEGSKA (reference sequence). The CDR3 protein is CSAHRDLNQPQHF. In DNA, the CDR3 is TGCAGTGCTCACCGGGACCTAAATCAGCCCCAGCATTTT.

The V call is TRBV18, the J call TRBJ1-6; D is unclear. This CDR3 is 15 amino acids long. Trimming cost V 3 bases and J 6 bases, with 12 bases left between them. Germline CDR1 is KGHSH and CDR2 is LQKENI. CDR3 region: CASSPVAQTNSPLHF. The CDR3 DNA follows: TGTGCCAGCTCACCCGTAGCACAGACTAATTCACCCCTCCACTTT.

CDR3 nucleotide sequence: TGCAGTGCTGCGAGTCCGGGGGGGTACCAAGAGACCCAGTACTTC. The encoded protein is CSAASPGGYQETQYF. V and J are TRBV20-1 and TRBJ2-5, with TRBD2 identical over 8 bases. The V gene end was trimmed by 5 bases and the J gene end by 0 bases; junction bases not matched to a gene: 8. The germline gives CDR1 DFQATT, CDR2 SNEGSKA (reference sequence). CDR3 size: 15 residues.

This chain connects TRBV4-3 to TRBJ1-6; D is uncertain. Germline V gene lookup returns CDR1 LGHNA and CDR2 YSLEER. V gave up 4 bases and J gave up 2 bases, with 12 bases separating them. The CDR3 is made up of 16 amino acids. The CDR3 nucleotides are TGCGCCAGCAGCCCGGGGTTGAGGACCTATAATTCACCCCTCCACTTT. Translated: CASSPGLRTYNSPLHF.

This clonotype was found a few times. The rearrangement joins TRBV15 to TRBJ1-5, with D perhaps TRBD1 (5 bases). Trimming took off 0 bases at V and 1 base at J, with 10 bases between the two ends. This CDR3 contains 16 residues. The germline V gene has CDR1 LNHNV and CDR2 YYDKDF (reference sequence). The CDR3 is CATSREGTASNQPQHF. CDR3 nucleotide sequence: TGTGCCACCAGCAGAGAAGGGACCGCCAGCAATCAGCCCCAGCATTTT.